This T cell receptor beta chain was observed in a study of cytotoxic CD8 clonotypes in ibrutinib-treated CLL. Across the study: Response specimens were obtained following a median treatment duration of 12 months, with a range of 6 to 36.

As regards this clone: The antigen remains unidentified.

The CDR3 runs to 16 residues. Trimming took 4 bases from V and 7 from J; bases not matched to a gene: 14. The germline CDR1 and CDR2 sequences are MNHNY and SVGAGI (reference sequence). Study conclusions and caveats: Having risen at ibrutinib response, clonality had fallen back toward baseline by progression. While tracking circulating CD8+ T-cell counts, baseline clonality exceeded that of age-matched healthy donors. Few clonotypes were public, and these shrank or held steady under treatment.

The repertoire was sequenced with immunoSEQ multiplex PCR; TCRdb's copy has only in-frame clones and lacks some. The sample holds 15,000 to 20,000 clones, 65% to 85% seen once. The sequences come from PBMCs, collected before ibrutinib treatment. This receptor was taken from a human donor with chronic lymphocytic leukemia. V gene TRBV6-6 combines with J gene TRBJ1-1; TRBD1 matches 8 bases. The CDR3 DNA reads TGTGCCAGCAGTTCCTTTAACCCCGACAGGGGTATTGAAGCTTTCTTT. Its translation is CASSSFNPDRGIEAFF.